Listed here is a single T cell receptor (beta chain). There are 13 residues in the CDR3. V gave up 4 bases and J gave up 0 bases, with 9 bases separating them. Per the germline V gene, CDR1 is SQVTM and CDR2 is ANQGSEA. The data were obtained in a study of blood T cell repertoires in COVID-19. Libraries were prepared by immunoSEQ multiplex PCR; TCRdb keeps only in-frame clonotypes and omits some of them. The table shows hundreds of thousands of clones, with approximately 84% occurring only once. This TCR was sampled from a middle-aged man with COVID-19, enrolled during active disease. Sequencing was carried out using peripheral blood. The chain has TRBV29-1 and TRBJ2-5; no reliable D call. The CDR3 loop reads CSVAGPYQETQYF. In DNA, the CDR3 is TGCAGCGTTGCAGGTCCGTACCAAGAGACCCAGTACTTC.